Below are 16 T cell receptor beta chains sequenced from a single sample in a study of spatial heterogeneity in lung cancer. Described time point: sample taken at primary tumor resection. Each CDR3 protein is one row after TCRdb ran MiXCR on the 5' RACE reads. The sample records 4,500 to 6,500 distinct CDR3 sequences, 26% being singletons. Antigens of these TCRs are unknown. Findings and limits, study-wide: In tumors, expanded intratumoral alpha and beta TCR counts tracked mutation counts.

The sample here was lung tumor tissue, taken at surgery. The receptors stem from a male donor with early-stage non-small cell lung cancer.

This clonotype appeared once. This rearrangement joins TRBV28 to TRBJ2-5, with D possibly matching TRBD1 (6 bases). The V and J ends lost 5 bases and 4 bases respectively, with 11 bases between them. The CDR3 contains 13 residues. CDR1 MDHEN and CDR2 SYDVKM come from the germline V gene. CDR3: CASSAQGRETQYF. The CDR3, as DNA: TGTGCCAGCAGTGCCCAGGGGCGAGAGACCCAGTACTTC.

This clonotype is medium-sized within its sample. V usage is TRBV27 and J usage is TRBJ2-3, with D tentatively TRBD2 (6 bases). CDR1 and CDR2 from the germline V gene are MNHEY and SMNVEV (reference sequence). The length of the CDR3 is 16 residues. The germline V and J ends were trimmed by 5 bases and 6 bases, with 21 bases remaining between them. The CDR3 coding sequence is TGTGCCAGCAGTCCCCCCTTACTCGGGAGTGGGGATACGCAGTATTTT. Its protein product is CASSPPLLGSGDTQYF.

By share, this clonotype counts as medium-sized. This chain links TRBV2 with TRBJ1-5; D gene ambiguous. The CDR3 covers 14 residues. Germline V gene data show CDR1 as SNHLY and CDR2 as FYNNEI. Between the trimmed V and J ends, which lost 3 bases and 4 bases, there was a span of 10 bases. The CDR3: CASSENRLNQPQHF. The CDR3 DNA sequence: TGTGCCAGCAGTGAGAACAGATTAAATCAGCCCCAGCATTTT.

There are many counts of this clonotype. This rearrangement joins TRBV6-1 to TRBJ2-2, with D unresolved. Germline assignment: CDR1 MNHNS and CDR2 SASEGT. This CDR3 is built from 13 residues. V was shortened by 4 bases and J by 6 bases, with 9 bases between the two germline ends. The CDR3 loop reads CASSGPRPGELFF. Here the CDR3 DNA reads TGTGCCAGCAGTGGTCCCCGGCCCGGGGAGCTGTTTTTT.

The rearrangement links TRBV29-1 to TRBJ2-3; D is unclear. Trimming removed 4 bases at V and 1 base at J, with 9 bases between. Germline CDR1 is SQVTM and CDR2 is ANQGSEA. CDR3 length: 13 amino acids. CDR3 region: CSVVHGGTDTQYF. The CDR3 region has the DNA TGCAGCGTTGTTCATGGGGGCACAGATACGCAGTATTTT.

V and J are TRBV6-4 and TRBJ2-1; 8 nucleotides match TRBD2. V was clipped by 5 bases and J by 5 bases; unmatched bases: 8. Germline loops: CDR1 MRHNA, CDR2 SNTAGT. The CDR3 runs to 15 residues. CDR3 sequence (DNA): TGTGCCAGCAGTTTTAACAGCGGGAGTCACAATGAGCAGTTCTTC. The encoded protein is CASSFNSGSHNEQFF.

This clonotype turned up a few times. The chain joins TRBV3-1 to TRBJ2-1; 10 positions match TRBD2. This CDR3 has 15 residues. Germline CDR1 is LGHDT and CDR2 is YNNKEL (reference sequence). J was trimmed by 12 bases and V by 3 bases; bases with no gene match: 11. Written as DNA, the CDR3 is TGTGCCAGCAGCCACGAGCGGGAGGGCCGCCCATGGCAGTTCTTC. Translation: CASSHEREGRPWQFF.

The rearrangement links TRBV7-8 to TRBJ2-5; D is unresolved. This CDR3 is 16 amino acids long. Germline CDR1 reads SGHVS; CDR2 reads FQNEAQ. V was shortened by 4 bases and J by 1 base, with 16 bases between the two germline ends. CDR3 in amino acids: CASSSPGLVVQETQYF. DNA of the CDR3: TGTGCCAGCAGCTCGCCTGGGTTGGTCGTCCAAGAGACCCAGTACTTC. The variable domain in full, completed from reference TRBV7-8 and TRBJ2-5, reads GAGVSQSPRYKVAKRGQDVALRCDPISGHVSLFWYQQALGQGPEFLTYFQNEAQLDKSGLPSDRFFAERPEGSVSTLKIQRTQQEDSAVYLCASSSPGLVVQETQYFGPGTRLLVL.

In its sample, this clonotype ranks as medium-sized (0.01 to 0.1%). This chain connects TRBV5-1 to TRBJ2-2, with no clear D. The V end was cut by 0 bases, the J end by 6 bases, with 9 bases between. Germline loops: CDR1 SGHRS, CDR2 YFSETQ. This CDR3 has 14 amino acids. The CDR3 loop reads CASSLAPDPGELFF. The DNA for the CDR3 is TGCGCCAGCAGCTTGGCTCCAGACCCCGGGGAGCTGTTTTTT.

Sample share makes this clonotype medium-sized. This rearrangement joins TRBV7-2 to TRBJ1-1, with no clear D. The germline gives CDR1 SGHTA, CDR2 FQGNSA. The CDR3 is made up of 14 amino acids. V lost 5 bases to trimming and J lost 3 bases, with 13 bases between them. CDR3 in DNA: TGTGCCAGCAGCCTTGGTGGCACCCACACTGAAGCTTTCTTT. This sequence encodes CASSLGGTHTEAFF.

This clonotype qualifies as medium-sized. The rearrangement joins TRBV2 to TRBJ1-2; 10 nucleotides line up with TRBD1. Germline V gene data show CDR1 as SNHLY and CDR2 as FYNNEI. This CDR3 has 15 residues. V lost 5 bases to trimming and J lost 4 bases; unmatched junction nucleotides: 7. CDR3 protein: CASSPGQGNSYGYTF. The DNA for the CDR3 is TGTGCCAGCAGTCCGGGACAGGGGAACTCCTATGGCTACACCTTC.

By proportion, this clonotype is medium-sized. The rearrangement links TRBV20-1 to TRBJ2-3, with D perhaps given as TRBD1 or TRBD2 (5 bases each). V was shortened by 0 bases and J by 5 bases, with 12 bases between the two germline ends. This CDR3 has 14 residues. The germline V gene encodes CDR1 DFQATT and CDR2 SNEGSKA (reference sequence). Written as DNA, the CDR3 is TGCAGTGCTAGAGAAAGGGGAGTAGGAGATACGCAGTATTTT. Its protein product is CSARERGVGDTQYF.

The CDR3 region has the DNA TGTGCCAGCAGTGAAGGTACCGAGCAGTACTTC. As protein: CASSEGTEQYF. The genes are TRBV6-1 and TRBJ2-7; unclear D gene. The CDR3 is 11 residues long. The V end was cut by 1 base, the J end by 6 bases, with 4 bases between. In germline, CDR1 is MNHNS, CDR2 SASEGT.

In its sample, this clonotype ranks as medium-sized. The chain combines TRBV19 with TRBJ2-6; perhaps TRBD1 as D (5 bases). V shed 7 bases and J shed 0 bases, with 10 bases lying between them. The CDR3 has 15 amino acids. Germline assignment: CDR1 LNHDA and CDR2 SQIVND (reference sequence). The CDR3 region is CASTPTASGANVLTF. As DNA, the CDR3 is TGTGCCAGTACTCCGACAGCCTCTGGGGCCAACGTCCTGACTTTC.

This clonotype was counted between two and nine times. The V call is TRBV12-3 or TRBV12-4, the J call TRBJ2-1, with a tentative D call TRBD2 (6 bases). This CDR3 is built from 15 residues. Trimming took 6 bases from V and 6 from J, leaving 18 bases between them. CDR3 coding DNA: TGTGCCAGCAGCCGAAGCCCTCGGGACTCCAATGAGCAGTTCTTC. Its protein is CASSRSPRDSNEQFF.

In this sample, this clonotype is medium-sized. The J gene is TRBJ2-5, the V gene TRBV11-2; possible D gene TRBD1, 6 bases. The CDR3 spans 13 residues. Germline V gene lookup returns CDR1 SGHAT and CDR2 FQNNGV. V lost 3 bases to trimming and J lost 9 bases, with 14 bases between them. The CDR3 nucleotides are TGTGCCAGCAGCTTTGGACAGAGTGAGTCCCAGTACTTC. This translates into CASSFGQSESQYF.